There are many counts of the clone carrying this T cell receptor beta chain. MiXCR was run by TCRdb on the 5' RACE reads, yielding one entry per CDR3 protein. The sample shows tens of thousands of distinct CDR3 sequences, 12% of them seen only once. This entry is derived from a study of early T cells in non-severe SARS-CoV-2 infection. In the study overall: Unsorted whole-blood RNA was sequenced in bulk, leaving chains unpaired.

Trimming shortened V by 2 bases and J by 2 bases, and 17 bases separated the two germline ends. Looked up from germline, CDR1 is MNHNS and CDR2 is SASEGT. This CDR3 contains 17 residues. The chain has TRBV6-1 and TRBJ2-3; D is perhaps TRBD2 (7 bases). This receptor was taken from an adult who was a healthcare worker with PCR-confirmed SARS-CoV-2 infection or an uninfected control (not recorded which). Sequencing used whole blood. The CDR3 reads CASSEFGEAGHTDTQYF. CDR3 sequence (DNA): TGTGCCAGCAGTGAATTCGGGGAAGCGGGACACACAGATACGCAGTATTTT.